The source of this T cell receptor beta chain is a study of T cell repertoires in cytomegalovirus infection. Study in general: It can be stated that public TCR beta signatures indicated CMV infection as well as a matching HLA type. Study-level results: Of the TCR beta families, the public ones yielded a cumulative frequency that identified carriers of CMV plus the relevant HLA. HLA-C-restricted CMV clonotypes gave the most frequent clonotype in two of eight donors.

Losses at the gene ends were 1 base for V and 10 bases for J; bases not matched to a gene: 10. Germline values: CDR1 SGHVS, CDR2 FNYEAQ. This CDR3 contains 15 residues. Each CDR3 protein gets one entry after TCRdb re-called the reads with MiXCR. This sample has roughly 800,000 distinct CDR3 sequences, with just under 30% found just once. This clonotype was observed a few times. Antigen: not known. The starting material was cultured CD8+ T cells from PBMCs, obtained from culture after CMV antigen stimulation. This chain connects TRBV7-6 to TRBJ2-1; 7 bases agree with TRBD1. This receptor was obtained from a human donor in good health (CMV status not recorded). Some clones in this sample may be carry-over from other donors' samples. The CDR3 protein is CASSLVPGQSEEQFF. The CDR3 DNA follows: TGTGCCAGCAGCTTAGTTCCGGGACAGAGTGAAGAGCAGTTCTTC.